This record looks at one T cell receptor (beta chain) sequence and its context. This clonotype was seen a handful of times. This clone's antigen is unknown. Base qualities were left out, and no much larger clone turns up one base away. The CDR3 sequence holds 17 residues, the cysteine and phenylalanine included. Only the CDR3 portion is preserved as DNA: 51 bases, with reading frame beginning at the first base. V is reduced by 6 bases and J by 0 bases, leaving a spacing of 18 bases between them. Taken from the germline V gene (reference sequence), the CDR1 and CDR2 loops are MNHEY and SMNVEV. The run used an Illumina NovaSeq 6000. TCR cDNA was synthesized by 5'RACE template switching, which introduced a universal primer site and unique molecular identifiers. Priming for cDNA synthesis came from both the TCR alpha and TCR beta constant segments. Two PCR steps were used to amplify libraries, with sample barcodes and sequencing adapters being added in the second step. Libraries were sequenced on Illumina HiSeq 2500 (2x100 bp) or NovaSeq (2x150 bp). The original methods were these. Reads were demultiplexed and collapsed into UMI consensus sequences with MIGEC, and V(D)J alignment was performed with MiXCR. Vaccine-responding clonotypes were identified with edgeR using replicate PBMC samples, with FDR below 0.01 and a log2 fold change above 5 up to day 15 being required. Each bulk clonotype received a CD4 or CD8 identity based on whether the sequenced CD4 or CD8 repertoire contained that clonotype at higher abundance. TCRdb redid the processing of the public reads, applying fastp at Q25 and MiXCR, and retained in-frame beta chains. CDR3 protein sequences are deduplicated, and each keeps its most common genes and DNA. The V and J calls here are based on TCRdb, not the publication. The sample yields 300,000 to 350,000 distinct CDR3 sequences; approximately 4% were counted once. Of the sample, 20% to 30% falls within the top ten clones.

The source of the sample is a study of T cells after yellow fever vaccination (dated by TCRdb to about 2019). About the full investigation: The SMART-Seq v4 Ultra Low Input RNA kit was used to prepare libraries from fractions with low cell numbers. Bulk PBMC replicates and cell subsets were isolated from blood drawn at multiple timepoints before and after both primary and secondary immunization. Two healthy male donors, one aged 18 to 29 and one aged 30 to 40 years, were included in the cohort. To track T-cell clones before and after primary and booster YFV17D yellow fever vaccination, bulk TCR alpha and beta repertoires were sequenced longitudinally. What the authors observed across the whole study: Only a couple of donors were included in the study, so the extent to which the findings can be generalized is limited. Most clones expanded after primary vaccination (roughly 96% of CD4 and around 89% of CD8) were re-detected after the booster, suggesting that broad memory maintenance occurred. Computational filtering was required because FACS-sorted repertoires could contain abundant contaminating clonotypes from the bulk population. A small share of clonotypes was detected in both CD4 and CD8 compartments, with the overlap likely arising from convergent recombination. The secondary T-cell response was weaker than the primary response but faster, peaking on day 5 instead of day 15.

The treatment or condition tag for this specimen amounts to: live attenuated yellow fever vaccine strain. Two biological replicates of bulk PBMCs were collected at each blood-draw timepoint. PBMCs were isolated from peripheral blood using a standard Ficoll-Paque protocol. TriZol was used to extract RNA from bulk PBMCs, CD4 and CD8 fractions, and dextramer-positive and dextramer-negative fractions. The clonotype originates from a young man who received the YFV17D yellow fever vaccine. Recombination connected TRBV27 to TRBJ1-5; the D segment could be TRBD1, given 6 matching bases. The specimen comprised PBMCs, sampled 5 days after the yellow fever booster vaccination. The sequence in DNA is TGTGCCAGCAGCTCACGGTCAGGGGTTGGTAGCAATCAGCCCCAGCATTTT. Its translation is CASSSRSGVGSNQPQHF.